These 11 T cell receptor beta chains were sequenced from one sample in a study of glioma-infiltrating T cells. Using RNA template, CDR3s of TCR alpha and beta were amplified with iRepertoire arm-PCR. TCRdb reanalysed the multiplex PCR reads using MiXCR and keeps one entry per CDR3 protein. The profile shows about 93,000 distinct CDR3 sequences, 40% of them singletons. The sample was glioma tissue, nonneoplastic brain tissue, or PBMCs (not recorded which). All receptors come from a human donor with low-grade glioma or glioblastoma, undergoing nonglioma brain surgery, or in good health (not recorded which).

This clonotype was picked up many times. The chain couples TRBV29-1 to TRBJ2-5; no definite D call. The ends were cut back, 3 bases at V and 4 bases at J, with 6 bases in the middle. The CDR3 is 11 residues long. Germline CDR1 and CDR2: SQVTM and ANQGSEA. The CDR3 sequence is CSVDLPETQYF. The CDR3 DNA is TGCAGCGTTGATTTGCCAGAGACCCAGTACTTC. Supplemented by reference TRBV29-1 and TRBJ2-5, the full variable domain reads SAVISQKPSRDICQRGTSLTIQCQVDSQVTMMFWYRQQPGQSLTLIATANQGSEATYESGFVIDKFPISRPNLTFSTLTVSNMSPEDSSIYLCSVDLPETQYFGPGTRLLVL.

As for this clonotype: Sequence at one end of the junction differs from germline and may be a read error. This sequence joins TRBV6-2 or TRBV6-3 and TRBJ1-2, with no clear D. This CDR3 contains 12 residues. Germline CDR1 reads MNHEY; CDR2 reads SVGEGT. The CDR3 nucleotides are TGTGCCAGCAGTTACTCCCGCACTGGCCACACATTC. As protein: CASSYSRTGHTF.

Comments on this clonotype: This clone may be a read error of a much larger clone one base away. The gene calls are TRBV3-1 and TRBJ2-7; maybe TRBD2 (6 bases). The length of the CDR3 is 15 residues. Germline loops: CDR1 LGHDT, CDR2 YNNKEL (reference sequence). V was cut by 1 base and J by 1 base, with 11 bases left in between. The CDR3 DNA reads as TGTGCCAGCAGCCAAGGGCTCGGGAGATCCTACGAGCAGTACTTC. Protein sequence: CASSQGLGRSYEQYF.

This clonotype was seen once. A much more abundant neighbour one base away suggests this may be a read error. The chain couples TRBV28 to TRBJ2-1, with a possible D match to TRBD2 (6 bases). The CDR3 is 16 amino acids. Germline V gene lookup returns CDR1 MDHEN and CDR2 SYDVKM. The CDR3 protein is CASSLPAGRRWDEQFF. The CDR3 DNA reads as TGCGCCAGCAGCTTGCCGGCGGGGAGGCGATGGGATGAGCAGTTCTTC.

The V call is TRBV27, the J call TRBJ1-4; 11 bases align to TRBD1. Germline V gene lookup returns CDR1 MNHEY and CDR2 SMNVEV (reference sequence). CDR3 length: 16 residues. V was pared by 4 bases and J by 3 bases, with 4 bases of the junction left unmatched. The CDR3 reads CASSSQGQGANEKLFF. The CDR3 bases are TGTGCCAGCAGTTCCCAGGGACAGGGGGCTAATGAAAAACTGTTTTTT.

This clonotype was found many times. Here the CDR3 DNA reads TGTGCCAGCAGTGTTGCCGGACCCTCTGGGGCCAACGTCCTGACTTTC. Protein sequence: CASSVAGPSGANVLTF. The chain links TRBV2 to TRBJ2-6; no clear D. Germline CDR1 reads SNHLY; CDR2 reads FYNNEI. The CDR3 loop spans 16 amino acids. Trimming shortened V by 4 bases and J by 0 bases, and 10 bases separated the two germline ends.

The chain uses TRBV28 and TRBJ2-5, with 10 bases that match TRBD1. Germline loops: CDR1 MDHEN, CDR2 SYDVKM. The V segment lost 6 bases and the J segment 4 bases; nucleotides outside the gene matches: 5. The CDR3 length is 14 residues. CDR3 nucleotide sequence: TGTGCCAGCAGGGAGACAGGGGGCGGAGAGACCCAGTACTTC. Its translation is CASRETGGGETQYF.

This clonotype was seen a few times. Just one base apart from a much larger clone, this may be a read error. The genes are TRBV2 and TRBJ2-7; D uncertain. Germline V gene lookup returns CDR1 SNHLY and CDR2 FYNNEI. V shed 8 bases and J shed 7 bases, with 9 bases lying between them. The CDR3 has 10 residues. The CDR3 loop is CASSLHEQYF. The CDR3 bases are TGTGCCAGCTCATTACATGAGCAGTACTTC.

The chain employs TRBV6-5 and TRBJ1-5; TRBD1 is a possible D gene (5 bases). From germline, CDR1 is MNHEY and CDR2 SVGAGI. The CDR3 spans 15 residues. V was pared by 2 bases and J by 7 bases, with 15 bases between. Written as DNA, the CDR3 is TGTGCCAGCAGTTACGGATCGGGGGGTACCCAGCCCCAGCATTTT. Its protein is CASSYGSGGTQPQHF.

The chain links TRBV27 to TRBJ2-1, with 9 bases identical to TRBD2. The trim removed 8 bases at V and 8 bases at J, leaving 10 bases unmatched. From germline, CDR1 is MNHEY and CDR2 SMNVEV (reference sequence). The CDR3 runs to 14 residues. CDR3 sequence (DNA): TGTGCCAGCGGGGGGGGGACTAGCCAGCATGAGCAGTTCTTC. Its translation is CASGGGTSQHEQFF.

The genes are TRBV30 and TRBJ2-1; D call uncertain. CDR3 size: 13 residues. The V and J ends lost 1 base and 3 bases respectively, with 7 bases between them. Germline V gene data show CDR1 as GTSNPN and CDR2 as SVGIG (reference sequence). The CDR3 spells CAWSGRYYNEQFF. The CDR3 DNA follows: TGTGCCTGGAGTGGTAGGTACTACAATGAGCAGTTCTTC. The full variable domain, rest sourced from reference TRBV30 and TRBJ2-1, is SQTIHQWPATLVQPVGSPLSLECTVEGTSNPNLYWYRQAAGRGLQLLFYSVGIGQISSEVPQNLSASRPQDRQFILSSKKLLLSDSGFYLCAWSGRYYNEQFFGPGTRLTVL.